Given below is one T cell receptor beta chain in context. It has no known antigen specificity. Per-base qualities were not stored, and no clone one base away is much larger. Genomic DNA was extracted with the Qiagen DNeasy kit from unsorted PBMCs and from negatively selected CD4+ and CD8+ fractions. Amplification of TCR beta CDR3 regions was done by immunoSEQ multiplex PCR with primers that anneal to V and J segments. Amplification bias was minimized using a synthetic immune receptor repertoire, and residual bias was removed computationally after sequencing. The authors' pipeline ran thus. Custom Python scripts were used to quantify repertoire diversity as the Shannon entropy index. The unsorted, CD4+ and CD8+ repertoires were each analyzed separately, with the exception of combined analyses, where CD4+ and CD8+ sequences were merged in silico. A clone counted as expanded when the clone's frequency after treatment rose at least 2-fold relative to C1D1, and clones undetected at baseline were given a pseudocount of 0.5. Clones with 0 or 1 copy at C1D1 were defined as singleton clones, while clones with 2 or more copies were defined as non-singleton clones. By matching protein sequences in sorted samples from the same patient, clones expanded in unsorted samples were annotated as CD4+, CD8+ or unknown. Diversity changes from C1D1 to C4D1 were tested in paired samples using Wilcoxon tests. TCRdb carries this immuneACCESS record with in-frame sequences only. Its versions omit some clonotypes, under half of them owing to an unresolved V gene in the studies checked, with the rest unexplained. Clone size and the V and J calls come from that table; the DNA yielded D and trimming. In this sample the table shows 22,000 or so clones, about 82% of which occur a single time. Clones ranked in the top ten supply 15% to 20% of the sample.

This entry comes from a study of PD-1 blockade in classical Hodgkin lymphoma (TCRdb year 2020). The study in broad terms: Nivolumab dosing was 3 mg/kg intravenously every 2 weeks, continuing until either disease progression or unacceptable toxicity. The study used CyTOF and TCR beta sequencing to define a peripheral blood immune signature of response to PD-1 blockade in classical Hodgkin lymphoma. Overall study results and their limits: CD4+ but not CD8+ TCR diversity rose significantly by C4D1 (p=0.0027 vs p=0.16), most apparent in complete responders (p=0.02). Baseline TCR diversity was reported to be lower in newly diagnosed patients than in healthy donors and to be lower still in relapsed/refractory patients. The study was limited to a single clinical trial cohort, and causes of repertoire differences, possibly disease activity or prior therapy, remained undefined. Trial patients with a complete response had baseline diversity similar to that of newly diagnosed patients, while partial responders and progressors had significantly lower diversity. Lower diversity was seen in patients whose nivolumab began less than 1 year after ASCT, and these patients were left out of later analyses so that immune reconstitution would not confound the results.

Sample time point, as interpreted from the label and publication: cycle 2 day 1 (C2D1) of nivolumab. Every trial patient had relapsed after autologous stem cell transplantation, and cohorts A, B and C differed in prior brentuximab vedotin exposure. The trial cohort comprised 56 patients with relapsed/refractory classical Hodgkin lymphoma whose best overall responses were complete response, partial response or progressive disease. Trial patients were treated with single-agent nivolumab in the multi-cohort phase II CheckMate 205 trial. An independent review committee assessed best overall response by applying the 2007 International Working Group response criteria. PBMCs from the trial were collected at three points: immediately before nivolumab initiation (C1D1), and during therapy at cycle 2 day 1 and cycle 4 day 1. Peripheral blood was collected in 8 mL Vacutainer Cell Preparation Tubes, from which PBMCs were isolated by centrifugation and then cryopreserved.

The germline ends are 18 bases apart after V is trimmed by 3 bases and J by 1 base. The germline V gene (reference sequence) provides CDR1 LNHNV and CDR2 YYDKDF. The CDR3 spans 18 residues, from the cysteine through the phenylalanine. The CDR3 DNA has 54 bases and is translated from base 1. The sequence links TRBV15 to TRBJ2-2; the best D guess is TRBD1, with 6 bases matching. The starting material was peripheral blood mononuclear cells (PBMCs), obtained before the second cycle of nivolumab. The TCR sequence derives from a human donor with classical Hodgkin lymphoma. The nucleotides are TGTGCCACCAGCAGTCGATTAGGGTCGGGACAGAACACCGGGGAGCTGTTTTTT. It codes for CATSSRLGSGQNTGELFF.